This T cell receptor beta chain originates from a study of CD8+ T cells in alopecia areata. Individuals with alopecia areata gave both lesional scalp punch biopsies and peripheral blood for collection. From PBMCs, CD4+ and CD8+ T cells were sorted. Reverse transcription of extracted RNA yielded cDNA, which provided the sequencing template. Some clones are missing from TCRdb's copy, which holds only in-frame ones; the method was immunoSEQ multiplex PCR. The sample holds 95,000 to 150,000 clones, 47% seen once. V was shortened by 7 bases and J by 13 bases, with 20 bases between the two germline ends. In germline, CDR1 is SNHLY, CDR2 FYNNEI. CDR3 length equals 13 residues.

The chain is built from TRBV2 and TRBJ2-1; D gene unclear. What was sequenced was NKG2D-low CD8+ T cells sorted from blood. This clonotype originated in a human donor with alopecia areata. DNA of the CDR3: TGTGCCAGCACCGTAGCTCCCACGAGCAAACAGTTCTTC. Its protein product is CASTVAPTSKQFF.